This TCR beta chain emerged from a study of T-cell memory formation after mild COVID-19. Study conclusions and caveats: Shrinking CD4+ clones were chiefly CM and EM; CD8+ ones were chiefly EMRA.

This clonotype was recorded many times. The antigen is unknown. Researchers used 5'RACE with constant-segment primers to make TCR alpha and TCR beta cDNA libraries that carry sample barcodes and UMIs. In TCRdb, the 5' RACE reads were re-called with MiXCR into one record per CDR3 protein. The sample contains some 300,000 distinct CDR3 sequences, 15% to 20% of which appear only once. V lost 2 bases and J 0 bases, leaving 7 bases between the germline ends. Germline CDR1 SGDLS, CDR2 YYNGEE. The CDR3 length is 14 residues. The chain has TRBV9 and TRBJ2-3; maybe TRBD2 (5 bases). Sequenced: PBMCs or a T cell subset sorted from them (not recorded which). The receptor's source is a man aged 18 to 29 who had mild COVID-19 (a few samples of this study predate the infection). Cell type and time point are not known. In DNA form, the CDR3 reads TGTGCCAGCAGCGTGAGGGTTAGCACAGATACGCAGTATTTT. Residues: CASSVRVSTDTQYF.